This paragraph reports one T cell receptor (beta chain). Its antigen remains unknown. The sample is drawn from a study of T cell responses to AZD1222 COVID-19 vaccine. Study results and caveats: Of spike-specific TCRs, nearly half reportedly target regions left unmutated in variants. With dominance at 160-218 and 743-854, vaccine-associated CD4 TCRs spanned spike.

CDR3 length equals 15 residues. With V trimmed by 7 bases and J by 5 bases, 15 bases remained unmatched. Germline V gene data show CDR1 as SQVTM and CDR2 as ANQGSEA. The protocol was immunoSEQ multiplex PCR, while the TCRdb copy is restricted to in-frame clones and leaves out a portion. This table holds 150,000 to 200,000 clones, about 90% found once. This sequence was found in an adult who received the AZD1222 COVID-19 vaccine. The material sequenced was peripheral blood, taken 28 days after the second AZD1222 dose. The rearrangement uses TRBV29-1 and TRBJ2-5; 8 nucleotides agree with TRBD1. In nucleotides, the CDR3 is TGCAGCGCCACGCGTCCCGGGACAGGTACGGAGACCCAGTACTTC. Translating gives CSATRPGTGTETQYF.